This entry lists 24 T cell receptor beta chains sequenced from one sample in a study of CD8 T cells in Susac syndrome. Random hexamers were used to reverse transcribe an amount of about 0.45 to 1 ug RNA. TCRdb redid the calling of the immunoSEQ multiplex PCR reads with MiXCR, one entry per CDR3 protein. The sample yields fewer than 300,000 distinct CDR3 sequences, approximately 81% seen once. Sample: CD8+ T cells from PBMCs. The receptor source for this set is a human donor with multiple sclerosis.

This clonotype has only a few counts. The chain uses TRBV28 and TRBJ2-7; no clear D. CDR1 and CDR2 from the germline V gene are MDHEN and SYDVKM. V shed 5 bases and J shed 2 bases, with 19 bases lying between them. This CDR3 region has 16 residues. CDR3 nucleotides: TGTGCCAGCAGTCCCCCCCGGGCGTCCCGTACCTACGAGCAGTACTTC. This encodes CASSPPRASRTYEQYF.

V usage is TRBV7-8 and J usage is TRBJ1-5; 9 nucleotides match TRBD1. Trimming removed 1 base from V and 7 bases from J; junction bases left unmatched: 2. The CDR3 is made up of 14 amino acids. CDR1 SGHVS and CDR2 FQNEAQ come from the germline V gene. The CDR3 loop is CASSLDRGRQPQHF. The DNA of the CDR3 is TGTGCCAGCAGCTTAGACAGGGGGCGGCAGCCCCAGCATTTT.

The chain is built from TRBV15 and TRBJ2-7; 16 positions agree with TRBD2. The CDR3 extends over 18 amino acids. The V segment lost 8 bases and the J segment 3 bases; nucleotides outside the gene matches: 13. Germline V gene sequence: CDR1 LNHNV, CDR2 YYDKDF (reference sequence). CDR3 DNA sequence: TGTGCCACCTCACCGGGACTAGCGGGAGGGCCGTATCTCTACGAGCAGTACTTC. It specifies CATSPGLAGGPYLYEQYF. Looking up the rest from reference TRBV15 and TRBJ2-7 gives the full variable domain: DAMVIQNPRYQVTQFGKPVTLSCSQTLNHNVMYWYQQKSSQAPKLLFHYYDKDFNNEADTPDNFQSRRPNTSFCFLDIRSPGLGDTAMYLCATSPGLAGGPYLYEQYFGPGTRLTVT.

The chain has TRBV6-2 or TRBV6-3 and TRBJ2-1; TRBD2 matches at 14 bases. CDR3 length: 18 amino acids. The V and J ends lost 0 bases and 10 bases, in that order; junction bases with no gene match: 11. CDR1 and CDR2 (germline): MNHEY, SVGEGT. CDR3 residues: CASSYSGTSGRRGPEQFF. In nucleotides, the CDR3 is TGTGCCAGCAGTTACTCCGGGACTAGCGGGAGAAGGGGGCCCGAGCAGTTCTTC.

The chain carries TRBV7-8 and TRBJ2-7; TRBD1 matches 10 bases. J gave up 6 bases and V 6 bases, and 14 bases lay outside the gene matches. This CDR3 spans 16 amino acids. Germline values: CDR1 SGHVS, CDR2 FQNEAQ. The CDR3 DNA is TGTGCCAGCAGTTCAACCGGGACAGGGGATCAGGGCGAGCAGTACTTC. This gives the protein CASSSTGTGDQGEQYF.

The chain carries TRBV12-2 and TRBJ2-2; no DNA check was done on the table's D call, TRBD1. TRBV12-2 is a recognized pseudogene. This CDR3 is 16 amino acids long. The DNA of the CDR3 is TGTGCAAGTCGCTTAGCCCCAGTTGTGGGCGCCGGGGAGCTGTTTTTT. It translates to CASRLAPVVGAGELFF.

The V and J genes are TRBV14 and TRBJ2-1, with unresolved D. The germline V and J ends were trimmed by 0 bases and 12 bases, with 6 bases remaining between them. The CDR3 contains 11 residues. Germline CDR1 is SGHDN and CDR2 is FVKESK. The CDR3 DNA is TGTGCCAGCAGCCAAGATTTTTCGCAGTTCTTC. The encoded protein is CASSQDFSQFF.

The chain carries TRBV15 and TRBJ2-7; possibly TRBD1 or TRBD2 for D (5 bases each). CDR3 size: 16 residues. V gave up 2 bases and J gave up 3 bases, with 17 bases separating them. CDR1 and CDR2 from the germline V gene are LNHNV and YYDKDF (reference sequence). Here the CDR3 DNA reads TGTGCCACCAGCAGATCTCCCGGGACGGCAGACTACGAGCAGTACTTC. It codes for CATSRSPGTADYEQYF. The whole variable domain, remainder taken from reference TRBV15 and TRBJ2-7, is DAMVIQNPRYQVTQFGKPVTLSCSQTLNHNVMYWYQQKSSQAPKLLFHYYDKDFNNEADTPDNFQSRRPNTSFCFLDIRSPGLGDTAMYLCATSRSPGTADYEQYFGPGTRLTVT.

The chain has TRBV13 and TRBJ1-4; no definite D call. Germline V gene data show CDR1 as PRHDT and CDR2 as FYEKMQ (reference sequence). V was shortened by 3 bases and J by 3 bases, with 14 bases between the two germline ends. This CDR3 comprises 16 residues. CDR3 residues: CASSFQGGGANEKLFF. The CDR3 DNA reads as TGTGCCAGCAGCTTTCAAGGAGGTGGCGCTAATGAAAAACTGTTTTTT.

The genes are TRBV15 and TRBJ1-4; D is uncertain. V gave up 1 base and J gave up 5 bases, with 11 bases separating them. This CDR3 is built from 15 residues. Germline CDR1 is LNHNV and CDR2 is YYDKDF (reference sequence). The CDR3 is CATSRAAIRNEKLFF. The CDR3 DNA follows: TGTGCCACCAGCAGAGCGGCCATAAGAAATGAAAAACTGTTTTTT.

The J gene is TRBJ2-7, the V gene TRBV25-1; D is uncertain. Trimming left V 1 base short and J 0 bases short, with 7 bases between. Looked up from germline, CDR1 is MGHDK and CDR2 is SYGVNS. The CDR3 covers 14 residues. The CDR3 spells CASSELALSYEQYF. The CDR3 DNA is TGTGCCAGCAGTGAATTGGCGCTCTCCTACGAGCAGTACTTC.

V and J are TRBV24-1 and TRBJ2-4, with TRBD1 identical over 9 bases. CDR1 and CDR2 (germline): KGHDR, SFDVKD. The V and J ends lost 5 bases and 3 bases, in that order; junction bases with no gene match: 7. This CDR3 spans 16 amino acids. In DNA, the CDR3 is TGTGCCACCAGTGTTCGGGACAGGGACGACAAAAACATTCAGTACTTC. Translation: CATSVRDRDDKNIQYF.

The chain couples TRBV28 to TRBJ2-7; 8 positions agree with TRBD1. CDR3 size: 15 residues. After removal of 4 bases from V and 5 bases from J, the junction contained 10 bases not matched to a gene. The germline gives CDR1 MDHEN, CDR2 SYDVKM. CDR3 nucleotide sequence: TGTGCCAGCAGTTCAGGGGGCCCCAGAGCCGACGAGCAGTACTTC. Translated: CASSSGGPRADEQYF.

CDR3 nucleotide sequence: TGTGCCTGGAGTGGACAGATGAACACTGAAGCTTTCTTT. This translates into CAWSGQMNTEAFF. The chain couples TRBV30 to TRBJ1-1; tentatively, D is TRBD1 (5 bases). The ends were cut back, 1 base at V and 0 bases at J, with 6 bases in the middle. The length of the CDR3 is 13 residues. Germline V lookup: CDR1 GTSNPN, CDR2 SVGIG (reference sequence). Drawing the rest from reference TRBV30 and TRBJ1-1, the complete variable domain is SQTIHQWPATLVQPVGSPLSLECTVEGTSNPNLYWYRQAAGRGLQLLFYSVGIGQISSEVPQNLSASRPQDRQFILSSKKLLLSDSGFYLCAWSGQMNTEAFFGQGTRLTVV.

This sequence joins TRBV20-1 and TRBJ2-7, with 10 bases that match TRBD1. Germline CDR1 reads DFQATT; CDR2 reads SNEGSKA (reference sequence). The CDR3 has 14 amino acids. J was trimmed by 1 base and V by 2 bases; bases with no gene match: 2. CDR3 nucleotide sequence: TGCAGTGCTAGATGGGGACAGGGGTCCTACGAGCAGTACTTC. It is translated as CSARWGQGSYEQYF.

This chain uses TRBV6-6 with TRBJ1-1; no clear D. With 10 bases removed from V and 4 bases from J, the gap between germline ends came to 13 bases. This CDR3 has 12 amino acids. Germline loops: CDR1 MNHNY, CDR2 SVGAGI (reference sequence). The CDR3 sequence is CATGKVGTEAFF. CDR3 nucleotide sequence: TGTGCCACCGGAAAGGTGGGCACTGAAGCTTTCTTT.

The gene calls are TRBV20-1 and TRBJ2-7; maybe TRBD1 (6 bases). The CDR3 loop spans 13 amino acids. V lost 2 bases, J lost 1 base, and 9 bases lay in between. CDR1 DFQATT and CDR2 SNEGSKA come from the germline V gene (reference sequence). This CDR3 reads CSARKQGSYEQYF. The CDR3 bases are TGCAGTGCTAGAAAACAGGGTTCCTACGAGCAGTACTTC.

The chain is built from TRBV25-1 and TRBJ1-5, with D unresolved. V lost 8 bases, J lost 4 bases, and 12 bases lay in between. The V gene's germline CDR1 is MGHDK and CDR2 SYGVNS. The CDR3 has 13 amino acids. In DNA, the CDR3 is TGTGCCAGCTCTACCGGGCCGAATCAGCCCCAGCATTTT. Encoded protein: CASSTGPNQPQHF.

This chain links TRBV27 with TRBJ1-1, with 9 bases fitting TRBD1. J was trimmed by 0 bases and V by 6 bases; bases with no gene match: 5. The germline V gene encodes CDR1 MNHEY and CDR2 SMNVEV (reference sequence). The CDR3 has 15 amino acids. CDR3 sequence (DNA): TGTGCCAGCAGGGACAGGGGACGAATGAACACTGAAGCTTTCTTT. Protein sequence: CASRDRGRMNTEAFF.

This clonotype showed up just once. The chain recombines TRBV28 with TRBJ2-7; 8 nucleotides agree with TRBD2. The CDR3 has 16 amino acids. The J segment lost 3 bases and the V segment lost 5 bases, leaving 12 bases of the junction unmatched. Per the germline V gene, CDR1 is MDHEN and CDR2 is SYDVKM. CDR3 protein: CASSQIEAGGYYEQYF. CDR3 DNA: TGTGCCAGCAGTCAGATCGAGGCGGGAGGATACTACGAGCAGTACTTC.

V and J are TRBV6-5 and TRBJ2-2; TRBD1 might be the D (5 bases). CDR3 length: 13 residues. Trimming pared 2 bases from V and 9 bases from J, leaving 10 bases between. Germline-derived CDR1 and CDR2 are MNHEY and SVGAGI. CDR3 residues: CASSYSRGRELFF. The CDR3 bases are TGTGCCAGCAGTTACAGTAGGGGCCGGGAGCTGTTTTTT.

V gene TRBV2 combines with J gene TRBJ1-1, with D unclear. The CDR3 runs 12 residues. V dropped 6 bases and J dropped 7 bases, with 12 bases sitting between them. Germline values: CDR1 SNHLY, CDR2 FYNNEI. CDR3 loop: CASRGRGDEAFF. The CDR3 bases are TGTGCCAGCAGAGGCAGAGGAGATGAAGCTTTCTTT.

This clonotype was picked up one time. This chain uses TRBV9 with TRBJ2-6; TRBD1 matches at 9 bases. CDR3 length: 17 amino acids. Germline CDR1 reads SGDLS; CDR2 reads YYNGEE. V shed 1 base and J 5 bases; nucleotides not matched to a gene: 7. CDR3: CASSVPADRGRANVLTF. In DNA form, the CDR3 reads TGTGCCAGCAGCGTACCGGCGGACAGGGGAAGGGCCAACGTCCTGACTTTC.

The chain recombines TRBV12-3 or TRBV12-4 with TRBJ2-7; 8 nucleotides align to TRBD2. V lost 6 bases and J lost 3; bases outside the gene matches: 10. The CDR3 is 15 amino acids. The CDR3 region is CASRPETSADYEQYF. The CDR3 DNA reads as TGTGCCAGCAGGCCCGAGACTAGCGCTGACTACGAGCAGTACTTC.